This T cell receptor (beta chain) was sequenced for a study of T-cell memory formation after mild COVID-19. Study-wide findings and caveats: Those CD4+ clones that contracted were mainly in CM and EM (CD8+ ones in EMRA). There were some responding clones in pre-infection memory, which suggested that cross-reactive memory had joined. Nothing showed for sure that second-wave clones peaking on day 37 were SARS-CoV-2 specific.

As for this clonotype: The antigen is undetermined.

A 5'RACE reaction primed in the constant segment made cDNA libraries of TCR alpha and TCR beta, and these carried sample barcodes and UMIs. TCRdb called the 5' RACE reads again in MiXCR, with one record for every CDR3 protein. Of approximately 390,000 distinct CDR3 sequences listed, roughly 15% are singletons. This CDR3 is built from 14 residues. Trimming pared 5 bases from V and 4 bases from J, leaving 12 bases between. Germline V gene data show CDR1 as SGHTA and CDR2 as FQGTGA. The material sequenced was PBMCs or a T cell subset sorted from them (not recorded which). This TCR came from a man between 18 and 35 years old who had mild COVID-19 (a few samples of this study predate the infection). Cell type and time point are not known. This chain connects TRBV7-3 to TRBJ2-1; D might be TRBD1 (5 bases). The CDR3 DNA reads TGTGCCAGCAGCCCGGACATCCTATACAATGAGCAGTTCTTC. Protein: CASSPDILYNEQFF.